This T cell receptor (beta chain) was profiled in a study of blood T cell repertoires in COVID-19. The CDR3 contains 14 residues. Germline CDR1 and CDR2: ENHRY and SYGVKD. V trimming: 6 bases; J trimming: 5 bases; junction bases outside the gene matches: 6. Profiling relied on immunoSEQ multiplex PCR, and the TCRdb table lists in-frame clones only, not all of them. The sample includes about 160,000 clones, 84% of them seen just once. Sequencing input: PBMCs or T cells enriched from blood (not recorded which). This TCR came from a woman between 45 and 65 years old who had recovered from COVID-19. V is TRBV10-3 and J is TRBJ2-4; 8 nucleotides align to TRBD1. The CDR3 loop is CAISHTGQENIQYF. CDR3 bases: TGTGCCATCAGCCATACGGGACAGGAAAACATTCAGTACTTC.